This T cell receptor (beta chain) came from a study of persistence of HIV-infected CD4 T cells. Study-wide background: A couple of participants gave one leukapheresis sample; others gave up to roughly 180 mL blood repeatedly.

This was the immunoSEQ version 4 assay in survey mode. TCRdb's copy holds only in-frame clones and misses some; the assay was immunoSEQ multiplex PCR. The data show roughly 43,000 clones, 89% seen once. This CDR3 has 14 amino acids. Trimming left V 7 bases short and J 0 bases short, with 10 bases between. Germline CDR1 reads SGHTA; CDR2 reads FQGTGA. This nonspecific control used anti-CD3/anti-CD28 bead stimulation of CD4+ T cells. Sorting of responding CD4+ T cells relied on upregulated CD40 ligand together with CD69. Whole-study findings and limits: Antigen-responding cells were enriched for degenerate expanded CDR3beta sequences.

With regard to this clone: The antigen is not known.

The sample consisted of CD4+ T cells sorted from PBMCs after roughly 18-hour stimulation, taken from a patient who received antiretroviral therapy. The genes are TRBV7-3 and TRBJ2-1; D gene unclear. The TCR was taken from an adult man with HIV who was CMV-seropositive. The CDR3 nucleotides read TGTGCCAGCAAGGTGTCTAGCTCCTACAATGAGCAGTTCTTC. This encodes CASKVSSSYNEQFF.